This T cell receptor beta chain was recovered during a study of OX40 agonist ivuxolimab in advanced cancers. Study information: At 0.01 to 10 mg/kg, ivuxolimab was administered intravenously to patients every 2 weeks.

TCRdb's table, derived via immunoSEQ multiplex PCR, lists solely in-frame clones and lacks some. The table shows roughly 60,000 clones, with 91% occurring only once. CDR1 GTSNPN and CDR2 SVGIG come from the germline V gene (reference sequence). The CDR3 sequence is 12 residues long. V lost 2 bases and J 6 bases, leaving 11 bases between the germline ends. Sequenced here: CD4+ or CD8+ T cells sorted from blood, sampled in a trial of the OX40 agonist ivuxolimab. The V gene is TRBV30, the J gene TRBJ2-7, with D perhaps assigned TRBD1 or TRBD2 (5 bases each). The receptor's source is an adult with an advanced solid tumor such as melanoma, head and neck, liver or kidney cancer. The DNA for the CDR3 is TGTGCCTGGAGTCTCACGGGGACCGAGCAGTACTTC. It is translated as CAWSLTGTEQYF.